Given below is one TCR beta chain in context. It has no known antigen specificity. No much larger clonotype is one base removed from it; base qualities were not supplied. Enrolling through a virtual design, the prospective study's participants ranged in age from roughly 18 to 90 years and lived across roughly 24 United States geographic areas. Cohort assignment in the prospective study relied on participant-reported clinical history from a screening survey and a study questionnaire. A participant counted as exposed if, within 2 weeks of entering the study, that participant had been in contact with someone who had a PCR-confirmed or clinician-diagnosed COVID-19 case. Mobile phlebotomists in the prospective study collected whole blood, serum and a nasopharyngeal or oropharyngeal swab from every participant. Prospective study participants could optionally give additional blood draws and questionnaires over a roughly two-month period. Before DNA extraction, blood samples from the prospective study were shipped at room temperature or frozen.

TCRbeta CDR3 regions were amplified from genomic DNA by means of the immunoSEQ Assay, a bias-controlled multiplex PCR. As for the original processing: Within the assay, amplification of reference gene primers was used to estimate how many nucleated cells each sample contained. To quantify the absolute abundance of each unique TCRbeta CDR3 rearrangement, sequence reads were collapsed and filtered. For each sample, productive Simpson clonality was calculated by taking the square root of Simpson's diversity index across productive rearrangements. Held by TCRdb, this immuneACCESS table contains in-frame sequences only and omits some clones. Under half of the omission traces to an unresolved V gene where checked; the cause of the rest is unknown. That table supplies the V and J calls and clone size; D and trimming were determined from the DNA. In this sample the table shows about 280,000 clones, about four fifths of which occur a single time. Clones ranked in the top ten supply 5% of the sample.

The record originates from a study of blood T cell repertoires in COVID-19 (TCRdb year 2020). At the level of the whole study: Collaborator samples came from the United States, Italy and Spain and covered acute and convalescent phases of COVID-19. Where available, HLA class I and class II types were obtained from metadata supplied by the sample provider rather than from assay-based typing. The dataset comprised deeply sampled blood TCRbeta repertoires from subjects exposed to, actively infected with, or recovered from COVID-19. The repertoires were released in a freely available public database meant as a resource for research on the immune response to SARS-CoV-2. Samples were obtained from the ongoing ImmuneRACE study (first 160 participants) and from some 1,200 subjects provided by 6 global collaborators. The prospective study material was composed of cDNA or gDNA derived from T cells, B-cell-depleted T cells, or PBMCs. Nearly every sample came with metadata listing a de-identified subject ID, COVID-19 status, age in years and sex.

Overall study outcomes, separate from this receptor: The quantity of clinical and demographic metadata differed by source and by participant and was supplied without curation.

V is trimmed back by 3 bases and J by 8 bases, and the junction contains 11 bases that no gene match accounts for. The CDR3 goes from the cysteine to the phenylalanine over 17 residues. Only CDR3 DNA is held: 51 bases, read in frame from base 1. Taken from the germline V gene (reference sequence), the CDR1 and CDR2 loops are WNHNN and SYGVQD. The TCR sequence derives from a man aged 35 to 55 who had been exposed to COVID-19. The sample consisted of PBMCs or T cells enriched from blood (not recorded which). This sequence uses TRBV10-1 and TRBJ2-3; TRBD2 matches 13 bases in the middle. The bases are TGCGCCAGCAGTGATGCGGGGACTAGCGGGAATCTCGGTACGCAGTATTTT. The translation is CASSDAGTSGNLGTQYF.